The 7 T cell receptor beta chains listed next were all sequenced from one sample in a study of immune characterization of retroperitoneal liposarcoma (dated by TCRdb to about 2019). Libraries were built with PCR. TCRdb records NextSeq 500 as the sequencer. TCRdb trimmed public reads at Q25 via fastp, called clones via MiXCR and kept in-frame beta chains. Entries that share a CDR3 protein sequence are merged under the most common genes and DNA. The sample table shows around 3,200 distinct CDR3 sequences, and around 40% are seen once. Under 40% of the sample is held by the ten biggest clonotypes. The sample comprised tumor tissue. Source of these receptors: a male donor with retroperitoneal liposarcoma.

A few counts support this clonotype. The chain recombines TRBV6-1 with TRBJ2-1; weak D call: TRBD2 (5 bases). V lost 1 base and J lost 6, with 19 bases in between. From germline, CDR1 is MNHNS and CDR2 SASEGT. CDR3 length equals 17 residues. CDR3 nucleotide sequence: TGTGCCAGCAGTGAAGTGGCCGGGGAGAGAGATTTCAATGAGCAGTTCTTC. Its protein product is CASSEVAGERDFNEQFF.

The chain uses TRBV7-2 and TRBJ2-1; maybe TRBD2 (6 bases). Germline V gene sequence: CDR1 SGHTA, CDR2 FQGNSA. CDR3 length: 14 amino acids. Trimming took off 3 bases at V and 5 bases at J, with 11 bases between the two ends. CDR3 loop: CASSFAAGNNEQFF. CDR3 DNA: TGTGCCAGCAGCTTCGCGGCGGGAAACAATGAGCAGTTCTTC.

The V and J genes are TRBV7-2 and TRBJ1-3; D possibly corresponds to TRBD1 (6 bases). The CDR3 loop spans 15 amino acids. V was trimmed by 1 base and J by 4 bases, leaving 11 bases between them. From germline, CDR1 is SGHTA and CDR2 FQGNSA. The CDR3 reads CASSLGGGGGNTIYF. The CDR3 bases are TGTGCCAGCAGCTTAGGGGGGGGCGGGGGAAACACCATATATTTT.

This clonotype is labeled as medium-sized. V usage is TRBV11-2 and J usage is TRBJ2-3; perhaps D is TRBD1 or TRBD2 (5 bases each). The CDR3 totals 18 residues. Germline CDR1 reads SGHAT; CDR2 reads FQNNGV. The V end was cut by 3 bases, the J end by 0 bases, with 19 bases between. The CDR3: CASSFDLGRLESTDTQYF. CDR3 sequence (DNA): TGTGCCAGCAGCTTTGACTTGGGACGCTTAGAGAGCACAGATACGCAGTATTTT.

The chain combines TRBV12-3 or TRBV12-4 with TRBJ2-1; D ambiguous. The CDR3 covers 14 residues. Trimming removed 2 bases from V and 4 bases from J, with 9 bases in between. The CDR3 loop reads CASSLYLGYNEQFF. The CDR3 DNA follows: TGTGCCAGCAGTTTATATTTGGGTTACAATGAGCAGTTCTTC.

The chain employs TRBV5-1 and TRBJ1-2; possible D gene TRBD1, 5 bases. This CDR3 has 12 amino acids. Germline V gene lookup returns CDR1 SGHRS and CDR2 YFSETQ. V was shortened by 0 bases and J by 5 bases, with 5 bases between the two germline ends. CDR3 sequence reads: CASSLEGYGYTF. As DNA, the CDR3 is TGCGCCAGCAGCTTGGAGGGGTATGGCTACACCTTC.

V and J are TRBV6-6 and TRBJ2-1; D is undetermined. The germline V gene encodes CDR1 MNHNY and CDR2 SVGAGI (reference sequence). The CDR3 sequence is 11 residues long. V lost 4 bases to trimming and J lost 10 bases, with 8 bases between them. Here the CDR3 DNA reads TGTGCCAGCAGTTCTCAGTACGAGCAGTTCTTC. It specifies CASSSQYEQFF.